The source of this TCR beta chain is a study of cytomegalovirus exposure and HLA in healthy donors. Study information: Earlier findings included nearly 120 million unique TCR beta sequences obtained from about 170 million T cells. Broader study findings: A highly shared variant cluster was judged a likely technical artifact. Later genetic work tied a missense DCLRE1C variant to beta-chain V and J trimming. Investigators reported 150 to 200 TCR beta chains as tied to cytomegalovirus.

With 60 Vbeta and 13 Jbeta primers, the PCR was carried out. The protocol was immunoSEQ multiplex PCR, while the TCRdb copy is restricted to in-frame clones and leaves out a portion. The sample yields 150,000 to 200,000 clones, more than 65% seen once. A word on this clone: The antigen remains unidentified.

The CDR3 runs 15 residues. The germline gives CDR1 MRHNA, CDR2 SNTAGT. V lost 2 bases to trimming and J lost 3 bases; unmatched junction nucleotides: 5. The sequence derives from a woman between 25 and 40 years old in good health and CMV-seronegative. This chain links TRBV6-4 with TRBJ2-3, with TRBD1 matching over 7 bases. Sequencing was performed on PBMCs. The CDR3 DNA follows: TGTGCCAGCAGTGACGGGGACAGTGGTACAGATACGCAGTATTTT. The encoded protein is CASSDGDSGTDTQYF.